This entry lists 11 T cell receptor beta chains sequenced from one sample in a study of T cell responses to AZD1222 COVID-19 vaccine. The table came from immunoSEQ multiplex PCR; TCRdb's copy has only in-frame clones and leaves some out. Seen here are 150,000 or so clones, over 75% observed once, and the top ten hold approximately 1.5%. The source was peripheral blood, collected on day 0 of AZD1222 vaccination. These receptors all come from an adult in good health.

The genes are TRBV6-2 or TRBV6-3 and TRBJ2-1, with D possibly being TRBD1 (5 bases). This CDR3 spans 15 amino acids. Deletions cut 1 base from V and 8 bases from J, with 15 bases between. Looked up from germline, CDR1 is MNHEY and CDR2 is SVGEGT. The chain's CDR3 is CASSYYQGTFHEQFF. CDR3 in DNA: TGTGCCAGCAGTTACTATCAGGGCACCTTCCATGAGCAGTTCTTC.

V is TRBV11-3 and J is TRBJ2-7, with TRBD1 matching over 7 bases. The CDR3 has 14 amino acids. The germline V gene encodes CDR1 SGHNT and CDR2 YENEEA. The ends lost 4 bases at V and 1 base at J; junction bases unmatched: 4. The CDR3 is CASSSRQGSYEQYF. The CDR3 nucleotides read TGTGCCAGCAGCTCTCGACAGGGTTCCTACGAGCAGTACTTC.

The chain is built from TRBV19 and TRBJ1-5, with D maybe TRBD1 (5 bases). Germline assignment: CDR1 LNHDA and CDR2 SQIVND (reference sequence). The ends were cut back, 7 bases at V and 1 base at J, with 11 bases in the middle. The CDR3 is made up of 14 amino acids. CDR3 DNA sequence: TGTGCCAGTATCCAGGGCATGAGCAATCAGCCCCAGCATTTT. It specifies CASIQGMSNQPQHF.

This sequence joins TRBV5-1 and TRBJ1-1; 10 nucleotides line up with TRBD1. The CDR3 totals 15 residues. The J segment lost 6 bases and the V segment lost 0 bases, leaving 5 bases of the junction unmatched. Germline V gene data show CDR1 as SGHRS and CDR2 as YFSETQ. CDR3 protein: CASSLAGTGAPEAFF. The CDR3 nucleotides are TGCGCCAGCAGCTTGGCGGGGACAGGGGCCCCTGAAGCTTTCTTT.

In this sample, this clone turned up once. V and J are TRBV6-5 and TRBJ1-1, with D possibly matching TRBD1 (6 bases). Trimming pared 2 bases from V and 3 bases from J, leaving 7 bases between. The CDR3 sequence is 13 residues long. In germline, CDR1 is MNHEY, CDR2 SVGAGI. CDR3 sequence: CASSYHRDTEAFF. The CDR3, as DNA: TGTGCCAGCAGTTACCACAGGGACACTGAAGCTTTCTTT.

As to this clone: The same CDR3 also results from other DNA sequences found in this sample. V usage is TRBV11-2 and J usage is TRBJ2-3, with D perhaps matching TRBD1 (5 bases). Germline CDR1 SGHAT, CDR2 FQNNGV. This CDR3 contains 14 residues. Deletions cut 0 bases from V and 1 base from J, with 5 bases between. The CDR3 here is CASSLDRGTDTQYF. The CDR3 DNA sequence: TGTGCCAGCAGCTTAGACAGGGGCACAGATACGCAGTATTTT.

This clone was found a few times. This chain connects TRBV28 to TRBJ1-5, with D uncertain. Germline CDR1 reads MDHEN; CDR2 reads SYDVKM. Trimming took 2 bases from V and 2 from J, leaving 10 bases between them. CDR3 length equals 15 residues. CDR3 in amino acids: CASSLPPSGNQPQHF. The CDR3 DNA reads as TGTGCCAGCAGTTTACCACCCTCCGGCAATCAGCCCCAGCATTTT.

Turning to this clone: Additional DNA sequences in this sample encode the identical CDR3. This chain connects TRBV7-2 to TRBJ1-1; tentatively, D is TRBD1 (6 bases). Germline CDR1 SGHTA, CDR2 FQGNSA. V gave up 5 bases and J gave up 1 base, with 14 bases separating them. This CDR3 spans 15 amino acids. CDR3 loop: CASSPLRGGNTEAFF. CDR3 nucleotide sequence: TGTGCCAGCAGCCCCCTAAGGGGGGGGAACACTGAAGCTTTCTTT.

In DNA form, the CDR3 reads TGTGCCACCAGTGACCCTCGACAGGGAGAAGCTTTCTTT. Translation: CATSDPRQGEAFF. V gene TRBV24-1 combines with J gene TRBJ1-1, with TRBD1 matching 7 bases. This CDR3 contains 13 residues. Germline assignment: CDR1 KGHDR and CDR2 SFDVKD. Trimming cost V 4 bases and J 8 bases; bases outside gene matches: 6.

V is TRBV2 and J is TRBJ1-1; D perhaps matches TRBD1 (5 bases). V dropped 9 bases and J dropped 1 base, with 21 bases sitting between them. This CDR3 is 16 amino acids long. Per germline, CDR1 SNHLY and CDR2 FYNNEI. The CDR3 sequence: CARSLHPGTGNTEAFF. In nucleotides, the CDR3 is TGTGCCAGGTCCCTTCACCCAGGGACCGGGAACACTGAAGCTTTCTTT.

This clone appeared once. The chain has TRBV11-2 and TRBJ2-7, with 9 bases lining up with TRBD2. Germline CDR1 reads SGHAT; CDR2 reads FQNNGV. CDR3 length: 14 amino acids. J lost 5 bases, V lost 1 base, and 3 bases had no gene match. CDR3 in DNA: TGTGCCAGCAGCTTAGGAGCGGGGGGCGACGAGCAGTACTTC. Translating gives CASSLGAGGDEQYF.